This T cell receptor (beta chain) was profiled in a study of blood T cell repertoires in COVID-19. About the study: Samples of COVID-19 (acute and convalescent) were obtained from the United States, Italy and Spain. PBMCs, B-cell-depleted T cells, or T cells provided the cDNA or gDNA that made up the material.

In the original analysis: For nucleated cells, counts were estimated from reference gene primer amplification. Generated by immunoSEQ multiplex PCR, the TCRdb table keeps only in-frame clones and is missing some. V and J calls and clone size come straight from that table; D and trimming were deduced from the DNA. The table has more than 65,000 clones, roughly 87% seen once; the top ten hold nearly 5%. Per germline, CDR1 SGHAT and CDR2 FQNNGV. V lost 6 bases to trimming and J lost 2 bases, with 17 bases between them. CDR3 length equals 16 residues. In its sample, this clone was seen once. The TCR was taken from a woman older than 75 with active or convalescent COVID-19. Material: peripheral blood. The rearrangement links TRBV11-2 to TRBJ2-1; possible D gene TRBD2, 5 bases. CDR3 in amino acids: CASSPIGGLTYNEQFF. As DNA, the CDR3 is TGTGCCAGCAGTCCAATTGGCGGGTTGACCTACAATGAGCAGTTCTTC.